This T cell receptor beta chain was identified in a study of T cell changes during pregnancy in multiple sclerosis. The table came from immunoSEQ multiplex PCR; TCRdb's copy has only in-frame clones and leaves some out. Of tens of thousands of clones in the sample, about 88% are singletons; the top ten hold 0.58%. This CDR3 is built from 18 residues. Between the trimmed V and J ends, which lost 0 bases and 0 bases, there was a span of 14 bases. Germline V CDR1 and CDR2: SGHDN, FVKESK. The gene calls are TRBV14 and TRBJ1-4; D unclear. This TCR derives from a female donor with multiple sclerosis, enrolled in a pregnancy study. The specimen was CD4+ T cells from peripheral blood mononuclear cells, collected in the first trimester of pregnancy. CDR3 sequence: CASSQDVERVATNEKLFF. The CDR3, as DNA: TGTGCCAGCAGCCAAGATGTCGAACGGGTCGCAACTAATGAAAAACTGTTTTTT.